The clone carrying this TCR beta chain showed up many times. The V gene's germline CDR1 is SGHRS and CDR2 YFSETQ. V was clipped by 1 base and J by 0 bases, with 5 bases between them. The CDR3 has 15 residues. Everyone who gave samples was a healthy Caucasian. This record belongs to a study of identical twins. TCRdb re-analysed the 5' RACE reads in MiXCR, keeping a single row per CDR3 protein. The sample records around 450,000 distinct CDR3 sequences, 14% being singletons. The same sample was also studied in work on yellow fever vaccine responses in identical twins. This second study notes: Convergence reportedly seemed to mark part of the twins' vaccine T cell response, with personalization marking the rest.

This rearrangement joins TRBV5-1 to TRBJ1-6; D unclear. The sequence was obtained from a woman aged 18 to 35 in good health. Material for sequencing was CD4+ T cells sorted from blood. The CDR3: CASSLQSSYNSPLHF. Here the CDR3 DNA reads TGCGCCAGCAGCTTGCAGAGCTCCTATAATTCACCCCTCCACTTT.